The 30 T cell receptor beta chains reported below all come from one sample, sequenced in a study of T cells in Graves' hyperthyroidism and ophthalmopathy. RNA transcripts were the template for amplifying TCR beta CDR3 regions. Researchers ran a first-round RT-PCR on the TCR CDR3 using the HTBI primer set. TCRdb itself ran the multiplex PCR reads through MiXCR, one entry per CDR3 protein. This repertoire shows 350,000 to 400,000 distinct CDR3 sequences, 15% found once; its top ten account for approximately 30%. Input material: blood. These receptor sequences come from a woman between 25 and 40 years old with Graves' hyperthyroidism.

The V call is TRBV24-1, the J call TRBJ2-1, with 8 bases lining up with TRBD2. Looked up from germline, CDR1 is KGHDR and CDR2 is SFDVKD. Unmatched junction bases numbered 7, after V lost 5 bases and J lost 5 bases. CDR3 length: 15 residues. The CDR3 reads CATSGGTSYHNEQFF. CDR3 sequence (DNA): TGTGCCACCAGTGGCGGGACTAGTTACCACAATGAGCAGTTCTTC.

This clonotype was recorded many times. The rearrangement uses TRBV3-1 and TRBJ1-2, with 10 bases identical to TRBD1. Germline-derived CDR1 and CDR2 are LGHDT and YNNKEL (reference sequence). Trimming took 1 base from V and 4 from J; bases not matched to a gene: 0. The CDR3 covers 14 residues. CDR3 bases: TGTGCCAGCAGCCAAGGGGACAGGGGCTATGGCTACACCTTC. This gives the protein CASSQGDRGYGYTF.

This clonotype was observed many times. The rearrangement links TRBV5-5 to TRBJ2-5; D is possibly TRBD1 (6 bases). CDR1 SGHKS and CDR2 YYEKEE come from the germline V gene (reference sequence). The V gene lost 1 base and the J gene lost 5 bases, with 15 bases spanning the gap. This CDR3 contains 15 residues. This CDR3 reads CASSLRTPRGETQYF. DNA for the CDR3: TGTGCCAGCAGCTTGCGTACCCCTAGGGGGGAGACCCAGTACTTC.

The chain links TRBV9 to TRBJ2-3; D unresolved. Per germline, CDR1 SGDLS and CDR2 YYNGEE. V lost 4 bases to trimming and J lost 3 bases, with 18 bases between them. CDR3 length equals 16 residues. The CDR3 DNA is TGTGCCAGCAGCAAGAGGACCAGCCCCGTAACAGATACGCAGTATTTT. Translated, it gives CASSKRTSPVTDTQYF.

On this clonotype itself: The junction departs from germline at one end; a sequencing error may be responsible. This chain joins TRBV2 and TRBJ2-3; perhaps TRBD1 as D (5 bases). The CDR3 is 12 residues long. Germline assignment: CDR1 SNHLY and CDR2 FYNNEI. CDR3 coding DNA: TGTGCCAGCAGTGGCGACAGCCCCATCCAGGAATTT. This translates into CASSGDSPIQEF.

This clonotype came up a few times. The rearrangement uses TRBV19 and TRBJ2-1; TRBD2 matches at 13 bases. The CDR3 covers 19 residues. Per the germline V gene, CDR1 is LNHDA and CDR2 is SQIVND (reference sequence). Unmatched junction bases numbered 10, after V lost 5 bases and J lost 0 bases. CDR3 sequence: CASSVSGTSGMGSYNEQFF. The CDR3 DNA sequence: TGTGCCAGTAGTGTATCCGGGACTAGCGGGATGGGCTCCTACAATGAGCAGTTCTTC.

This clonotype was found a few times. V usage is TRBV5-6 and J usage is TRBJ1-1, with unresolved D. The germline V and J ends were trimmed by 1 base and 1 base, with 8 bases remaining between them. Looked up from germline, CDR1 is SGHDT and CDR2 is YYEEEE. The CDR3 has 14 residues. CDR3 region: CASSLIRGNTEAFF. In nucleotides, the CDR3 is TGTGCCAGCAGCTTGATTCGGGGGAACACTGAAGCTTTCTTT.

The chain links TRBV15 to TRBJ2-6; 11 nucleotides align to TRBD1. This CDR3 comprises 18 residues. The germline V gene encodes CDR1 LNHNV and CDR2 YYDKDF (reference sequence). The V and J ends lost 3 bases and 7 bases, in that order; junction bases with no gene match: 11. The CDR3: CATSRTGQGGLVANVLTF. In DNA, the CDR3 is TGTGCCACCAGCAGGACGGGACAGGGGGGTCTGGTAGCCAACGTCCTGACTTTC.

CDR3 residues: CASNLRALTSGNTIYF. The CDR3 coding sequence is TGTGCCAGCAACCTTCGGGCCCTCACCTCTGGAAACACCATATATTTT. The gene calls are TRBV5-6 and TRBJ1-3; D not resolved. V was cut by 6 bases and J by 0 bases, with 16 bases left in between. CDR1 and CDR2 from the germline V gene are SGHDT and YYEEEE. CDR3 length: 16 amino acids.

This clonotype was recorded many times. The gene calls are TRBV20-1 and TRBJ1-5; D is perhaps TRBD1 (5 bases). Germline V gene sequence: CDR1 DFQATT, CDR2 SNEGSKA (reference sequence). Trimming removed 3 bases at V and 3 bases at J, with 12 bases between. CDR3 length equals 14 residues. CDR3 bases: TGCAGTGCTAGTCCGGGGGGACTCAATCAGCCCCAGCATTTT. Protein sequence: CSASPGGLNQPQHF.

In this sample, this clonotype turned up many times. The V gene is TRBV4-2, the J gene TRBJ1-1, with D tentatively TRBD1 (6 bases). The CDR3 extends over 15 amino acids. Trimming left V 0 bases short and J 2 bases short, with 10 bases between. CDR1 LGHNA and CDR2 YNFKEQ come from the germline V gene. In DNA, the CDR3 is TGTGCCAGCAGCCAAGAAAGGACAGCCAACACTGAAGCTTTCTTT. The encoded protein is CASSQERTANTEAFF.

The chain has TRBV4-1 and TRBJ2-4; the match to TRBD1 covers 11 bases. The germline CDR1 and CDR2 sequences are MGHRA and YSYEKL. J was trimmed by 1 base and V by 2 bases; bases with no gene match: 7. The length of the CDR3 is 18 residues. DNA for the CDR3: TGCGCCAGCAGCCAACCCGGACAGGGGGCCGAGGCCAAAAACATTCAGTACTTC. Its protein is CASSQPGQGAEAKNIQYF.

The rearrangement uses TRBV7-3 and TRBJ2-7; TRBD2 agrees at 8 bases. This CDR3 region has 15 residues. The germline CDR1 and CDR2 sequences are SGHTA and FQGTGA. The V and J ends lost 4 bases and 2 bases, in that order; junction bases with no gene match: 7. The CDR3 region is CASSSTAGATYEQYF. The CDR3 DNA is TGTGCCAGCAGCTCCACAGCGGGGGCGACCTACGAGCAGTACTTC. Combining the CDR3 with reference TRBV7-3 and TRBJ2-7 gives the whole variable domain GAGVSQTPSNKVTEKGKYVELRCDPISGHTALYWYRQSLGQGPEFLIYFQGTGAADDSGLPNDRFFAVRPEGSVSTLKIQRTERGDSAVYLCASSSTAGATYEQYFGPGTRLTVT.

CDR3 residues: CASGTSAGSNQPQHF. CDR3 DNA: TGTGCCAGCGGTACCAGCGCGGGGAGCAATCAGCCCCAGCATTTT. J is TRBJ1-5 and V is TRBV6-1; no clear D gene. V was shortened by 8 bases and J by 1 base, with 15 bases between the two germline ends. The CDR3 extends over 15 amino acids. Looked up from germline, CDR1 is MNHNS and CDR2 is SASEGT.

This sequence joins TRBV5-5 and TRBJ2-1, with D unclear. The germline V gene encodes CDR1 SGHKS and CDR2 YYEKEE (reference sequence). V lost 4 bases to trimming and J lost 1 base, with 9 bases between them. The CDR3 extends over 14 amino acids. The CDR3 sequence is CASSPGESYNEQFF. DNA for the CDR3: TGTGCCAGCAGCCCGGGTGAATCCTACAATGAGCAGTTCTTC.

The chain links TRBV20-1 to TRBJ1-1; D is unclear. The CDR3 consists of 13 residues. The V and J ends lost 5 bases and 2 bases respectively, with 12 bases between them. From germline, CDR1 is DFQATT and CDR2 SNEGSKA (reference sequence). The CDR3 bases are TGCAGTGCTGATCCGCTCGTTAACACTGAAGCTTTCTTT. Amino acid sequence: CSADPLVNTEAFF.

This clonotype appeared many times. CDR3 amino acids: CASSVGLVGVETQYF. In DNA, the CDR3 is TGTGCCAGCAGTGTCGGACTAGTGGGGGTAGAGACCCAGTACTTC. The gene calls are TRBV6-1 and TRBJ2-5, with 7 bases matching TRBD2. The CDR3 runs 15 residues. V shed 4 bases, J shed 4 bases, and the junction held 9 bases outside the gene matches. The germline V gene encodes CDR1 MNHNS and CDR2 SASEGT.

This clonotype was recorded many times. The V and J genes are TRBV9 and TRBJ2-7, with D maybe TRBD1 (6 bases). The V gene's germline CDR1 is SGDLS and CDR2 YYNGEE. V was pared by 0 bases and J by 2 bases, with 9 bases between. The CDR3 has 14 residues. CDR3 residues: CASSVGHRAYEQYF. The CDR3 bases are TGTGCCAGCAGCGTAGGGCACAGGGCCTACGAGCAGTACTTC.

This chain links TRBV5-1 with TRBJ1-4, with 8 bases identical to TRBD1. The CDR3 runs 14 residues. Germline assignment: CDR1 SGHRS and CDR2 YFSETQ. Trimming took 4 bases from V and 6 from J; bases not matched to a gene: 5. The CDR3 region has the DNA TGCGCCAGCAGCCGCGACAGGGGAGATGAAAAACTGTTTTTT. Protein: CASSRDRGDEKLFF.

The CDR3 loop reads CSAPRFYGYTF. The CDR3 coding sequence is TGCAGTGCCCCACGCTTCTATGGCTACACCTTC. The chain joins TRBV20-1 to TRBJ1-2; D remains ambiguous. The germline V gene has CDR1 DFQATT and CDR2 SNEGSKA (reference sequence). This CDR3 has 11 residues. V shed 6 bases and J shed 4 bases, with 9 bases lying between them.

This clonotype has only a few counts. The chain links TRBV30 to TRBJ2-7; no firm D call. The ends were cut back, 2 bases at V and 0 bases at J, with 14 bases in the middle. Germline V gene sequence: CDR1 GTSNPN, CDR2 SVGIG (reference sequence). This CDR3 region has 15 residues. CDR3 bases: TGTGCCTGGAGTACAAACAAGGCCCACTCCTACGAGCAGTACTTC. Amino acids: CAWSTNKAHSYEQYF.

The V gene is TRBV7-3, the J gene TRBJ2-1, with D possibly matching TRBD2 (5 bases). This CDR3 spans 14 amino acids. Deletions cut 5 bases from V and 8 bases from J, with 16 bases between. Germline lookup yields CDR1 SGHTA and CDR2 FQGTGA. CDR3 DNA: TGTGCCAGCAGCCCGGGCGCGGGCCTTTATGAGCAGTTCTTC. As protein: CASSPGAGLYEQFF.

The V gene is TRBV28, the J gene TRBJ2-3, with 8 bases aligning to TRBD2. Unmatched junction bases numbered 8, after V lost 7 bases and J lost 5 bases. This CDR3 is built from 14 residues. Germline-derived CDR1 and CDR2 are MDHEN and SYDVKM. CDR3 bases: TGTGCCAGCACCCCCTACCGGGAGGGAGATACGCAGTATTTT. The encoded protein is CASTPYREGDTQYF.

This clonotype was picked up many times. The J gene is TRBJ2-2, the V gene TRBV5-5, with 9 bases lining up with TRBD2. The length of the CDR3 is 15 residues. The germline CDR1 and CDR2 sequences are SGHKS and YYEKEE (reference sequence). Germline trimming cut 0 bases from V and 3 bases from J; bases unmatched to any gene: 0. CDR3 in DNA: TGTGCCAGCAGCTTGGGCGGGAGGGACACCGGGGAGCTGTTTTTT. Its translation: CASSLGGRDTGELFF.

This rearrangement joins TRBV28 to TRBJ2-3; D perhaps matches TRBD1 (6 bases). CDR1 and CDR2 from the germline V gene are MDHEN and SYDVKM. V was pared by 6 bases and J by 2 bases, with 18 bases between. CDR3 length equals 16 residues. CDR3 sequence reads: CASSFKNRAVTDTQYF. CDR3 sequence (DNA): TGTGCCAGCAGCTTTAAAAACAGGGCTGTCACAGATACGCAGTATTTT.

This clonotype appeared a few times. This chain connects TRBV14 to TRBJ2-1; D remains ambiguous. Trimming took off 2 bases at V and 7 bases at J, with 12 bases between the two ends. The CDR3 has 14 amino acids. CDR1 and CDR2 (germline): SGHDN, FVKESK. DNA of the CDR3: TGTGCCAGCAGCCAATCCCCCCCGGCGAATGAGCAGTTCTTC. Protein sequence: CASSQSPPANEQFF.

This clonotype was counted ten times or more. Here the CDR3 reads CASRPGLADYEQYF. Written as DNA, the CDR3 is TGTGCCAGCAGACCGGGACTAGCGGACTACGAGCAGTACTTC. The rearrangement links TRBV28 to TRBJ2-7; 11 nucleotides line up with TRBD2. CDR3 length: 14 amino acids. The germline gives CDR1 MDHEN, CDR2 SYDVKM. Trimming at V came to 6 bases and at J to 3 bases, leaving 4 bases not matched to a gene.

V is TRBV29-1 and J is TRBJ2-7; 9 bases agree with TRBD2. This CDR3 comprises 14 residues. CDR1 and CDR2 from the germline V gene are SQVTM and ANQGSEA. J lost 4 bases, V lost 5 bases, and 9 bases had no gene match. CDR3 bases: TGCAGCGTTATAGAAGCGGGAGGAGTTTACGAGCAGTACTTC. It yields the protein CSVIEAGGVYEQYF.

This clonotype was seen many times. J is TRBJ1-6 and V is TRBV9, with D unclear. The germline CDR1 and CDR2 sequences are SGDLS and YYNGEE. V lost 4 bases to trimming and J lost 4 bases, with 12 bases between them. There are 15 residues in the CDR3. CDR3 in DNA: TGTGCCAGCAGCTTCAGGACGGGGTATAATTCACCCCTCCACTTT. This translates into CASSFRTGYNSPLHF.

The chain employs TRBV3-1 and TRBJ2-1, with D unresolved. The J call may be wrong; the DNA end is better matched by TRBJ2-7. CDR1 is LGHDT and CDR2 is YNNKEL in the germline V gene (reference sequence). The CDR3 sequence is 16 residues long. The CDR3 nucleotides read TGTGCCAGCAGCCAAGATGCGTTGCATCCTACAATCGAGCAGTACTTC. Amino acid sequence: CASSQDALHPTIEQYF.